This T cell receptor beta chain comes out of a study of radiotherapy plus CTLA-4 blockade in lung cancer. As for this clone: Its specificity is not known.

TCRdb keeps only in-frame clones here, not all; method: immunoSEQ multiplex PCR. The sample includes roughly 71,000 clones, around 82% of them seen just once. This CDR3 has 14 amino acids. The germline gives CDR1 LNHNV, CDR2 YYDKDF (reference sequence). J lost 5 bases, V lost 6 bases, and 3 bases had no gene match. Overall study results and limits: Early blood T cell clone changes and increased post-radiation serum interferon-beta were reportedly the strongest response predictors.

The chain joins TRBV15 to TRBJ2-2; TRBD2 matches at 10 bases. Sequenced here: peripheral blood, sampled from a patient treated with radiotherapy plus ipilimumab. The TCR originated in a human donor with non-small cell lung cancer who had a complete response to radiotherapy plus ipilimumab. CDR3 protein: CATRTSGLTGELFF. CDR3 coding DNA: TGTGCCACCAGGACTAGCGGGCTTACCGGGGAGCTGTTTTTT.